This T cell receptor (beta chain) originates from a study of T cells in Graves' hyperthyroidism and ophthalmopathy. Study-level findings and limits: The blood repertoire included most of the expanded thyroid clonotypes above 0.001. Stable hyperthyroidism and ophthalmopathy were separated using 13 V-J signatures.

When ophthalmopathy did not progress within 18 months, Graves' hyperthyroidism was considered stable. Clinical symptoms, serum thyroxine and TRAb, thyroid ultrasound and orbital computed tomography were used for the diagnoses. This clonotype was counted at least ten times. Its antigen is currently unknown. Amplification yielded TCR beta CDR3 regions, with RNA transcripts as the source. The primer set for the first-round RT-PCR of the TCR CDR3 was HTBI. TCRdb analysed the multiplex PCR reads with MiXCR anew, one entry per CDR3 protein. The sample consists of around 700,000 distinct CDR3 sequences, around 40% of them appearing once. V shed 1 base and J shed 10 bases, with 10 bases lying between them. Per germline, CDR1 SEHNR and CDR2 FQNEAQ (reference sequence). This CDR3 comprises 12 residues.

V usage is TRBV7-9 and J usage is TRBJ2-5; a weak D match, TRBD1 (6 bases). The clonotype originates from a woman in her 40s with Graves' hyperthyroidism. Sequencing input: blood. CDR3 in amino acids: CASSLESGDQYF. The CDR3 DNA reads as TGTGCCAGCAGCTTAGAGTCAGGGGACCAGTACTTC. Based on the CDR3 plus reference TRBV7-9 and TRBJ2-5, the full variable domain is DTGVSQNPRHKITKRGQNVTFRCDPISEHNRLYWYRQTLGQGPEFLTYFQNEAQLEKSRLLSDRFSAERPKGSFSTLEIQRTEQGDSAMYLCASSLESGDQYFGPGTRLLVL.